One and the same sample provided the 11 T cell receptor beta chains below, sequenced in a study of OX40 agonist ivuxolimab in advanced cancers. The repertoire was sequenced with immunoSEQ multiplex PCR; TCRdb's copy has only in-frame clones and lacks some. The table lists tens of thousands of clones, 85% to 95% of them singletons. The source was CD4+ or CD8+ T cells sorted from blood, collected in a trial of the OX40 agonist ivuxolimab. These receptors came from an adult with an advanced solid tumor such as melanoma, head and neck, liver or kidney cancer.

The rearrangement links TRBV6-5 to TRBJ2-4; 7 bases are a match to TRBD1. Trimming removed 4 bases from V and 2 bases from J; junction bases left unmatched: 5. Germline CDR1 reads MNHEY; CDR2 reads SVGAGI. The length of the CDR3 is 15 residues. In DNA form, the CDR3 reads TGTGCCAGCAGTTCGCAGGGGGAACCCAAAAACATTCAGTACTTC. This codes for CASSSQGEPKNIQYF.

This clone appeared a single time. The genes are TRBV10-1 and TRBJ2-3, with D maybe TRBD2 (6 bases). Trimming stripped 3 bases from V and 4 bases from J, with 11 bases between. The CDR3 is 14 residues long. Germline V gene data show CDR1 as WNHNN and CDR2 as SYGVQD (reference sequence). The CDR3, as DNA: TGCGCCAGCAGTGAAACGGGCGGGGCAGATACGCAGTATTTT. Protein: CASSETGGADTQYF.

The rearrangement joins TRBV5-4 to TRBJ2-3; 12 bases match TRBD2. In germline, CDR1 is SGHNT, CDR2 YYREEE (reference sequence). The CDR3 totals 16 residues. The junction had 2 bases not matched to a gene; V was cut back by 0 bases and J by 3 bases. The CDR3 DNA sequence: TGTGCCAGCAGCTTGGGCCTAGCGGGGGGGACAGATACGCAGTATTTT. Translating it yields CASSLGLAGGTDTQYF.

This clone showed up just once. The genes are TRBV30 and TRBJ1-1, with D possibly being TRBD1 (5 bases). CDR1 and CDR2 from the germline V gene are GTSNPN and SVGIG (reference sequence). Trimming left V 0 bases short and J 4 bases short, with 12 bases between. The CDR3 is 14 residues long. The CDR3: CAWSVMAGLTEAFF. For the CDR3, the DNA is TGTGCCTGGAGTGTAATGGCAGGGCTCACTGAAGCTTTCTTT.

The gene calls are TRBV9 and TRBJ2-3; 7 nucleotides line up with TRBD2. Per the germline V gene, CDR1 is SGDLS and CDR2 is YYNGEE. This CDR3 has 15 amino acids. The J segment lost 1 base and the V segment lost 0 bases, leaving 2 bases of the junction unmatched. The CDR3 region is CASSVGLAGTDTQYF. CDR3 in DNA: TGTGCCAGCAGCGTAGGTCTAGCGGGCACAGATACGCAGTATTTT. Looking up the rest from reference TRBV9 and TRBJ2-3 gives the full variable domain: DSGVTQTPKHLITATGQRVTLRCSPRSGDLSVYWYQQSLDQGLQFLIQYYNGEERAKGNILERFSAQQFPDLHSELNLSSLELGDSALYFCASSVGLAGTDTQYFGPGTRLTVL.

This CDR3 reads CASSSGGGSKNIQYF. The CDR3 DNA follows: TGTGCCAGCAGCTCGGGAGGGGGATCCAAAAACATTCAGTACTTC. This chain uses TRBV13 with TRBJ2-4, with 8 bases that match TRBD2. Trimming cost V 4 bases and J 2 bases; bases outside gene matches: 4. CDR1 and CDR2 from the germline V gene are PRHDT and FYEKMQ (reference sequence). This CDR3 region has 15 residues.

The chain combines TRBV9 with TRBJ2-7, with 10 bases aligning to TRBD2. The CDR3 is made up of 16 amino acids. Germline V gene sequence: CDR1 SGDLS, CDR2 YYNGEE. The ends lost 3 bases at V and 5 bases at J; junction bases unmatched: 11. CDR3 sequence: CASSANYGGTSDEQYF. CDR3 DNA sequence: TGTGCCAGCAGCGCCAATTATGGCGGGACTAGCGACGAGCAGTACTTC.

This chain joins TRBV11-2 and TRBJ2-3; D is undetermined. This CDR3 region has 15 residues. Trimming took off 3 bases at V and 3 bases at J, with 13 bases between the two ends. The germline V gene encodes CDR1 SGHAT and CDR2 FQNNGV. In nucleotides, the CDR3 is TGTGCCAGCAGCTTTTCCAGGATTCTTACAGATACGCAGTATTTT. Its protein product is CASSFSRILTDTQYF.

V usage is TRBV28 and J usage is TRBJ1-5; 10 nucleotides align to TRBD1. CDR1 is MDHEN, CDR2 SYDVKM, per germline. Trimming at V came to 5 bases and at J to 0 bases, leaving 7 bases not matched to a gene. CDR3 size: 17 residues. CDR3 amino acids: CASSVDRGAYSNQPQHF. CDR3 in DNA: TGTGCCAGCAGTGTGGACAGGGGGGCTTATAGCAATCAGCCCCAGCATTTT.

The CDR3 nucleotides read TGCAGCGTTGTAGGGGACGACCGGGATACGCAGTATTTT. It yields the protein CSVVGDDRDTQYF. The V gene is TRBV29-1, the J gene TRBJ2-3; D tentatively reads TRBD1 or TRBD2 (5 bases each). The CDR3 spans 13 residues. The V end was cut by 4 bases, the J end by 6 bases, with 14 bases between. The germline CDR1 and CDR2 sequences are SQVTM and ANQGSEA.

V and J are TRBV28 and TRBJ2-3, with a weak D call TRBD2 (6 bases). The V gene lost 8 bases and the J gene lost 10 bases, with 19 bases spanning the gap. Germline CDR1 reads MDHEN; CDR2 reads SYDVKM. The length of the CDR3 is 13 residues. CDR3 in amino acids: CASEEGSRVPQYF. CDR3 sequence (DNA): TGTGCCAGCGAGGAGGGATCGAGAGTGCCGCAGTATTTT.